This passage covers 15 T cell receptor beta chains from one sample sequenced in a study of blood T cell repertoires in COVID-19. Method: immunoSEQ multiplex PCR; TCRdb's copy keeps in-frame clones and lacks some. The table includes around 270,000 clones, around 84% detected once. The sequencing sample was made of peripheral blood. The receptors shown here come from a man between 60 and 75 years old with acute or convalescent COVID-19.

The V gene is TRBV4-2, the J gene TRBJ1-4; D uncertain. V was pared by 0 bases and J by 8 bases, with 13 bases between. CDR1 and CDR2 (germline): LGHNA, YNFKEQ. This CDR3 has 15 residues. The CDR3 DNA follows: TGTGCCAGCAGCCAAGATTGGGGAGGGCGCGAAAAACTGTTTTTT. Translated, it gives CASSQDWGGREKLFF.

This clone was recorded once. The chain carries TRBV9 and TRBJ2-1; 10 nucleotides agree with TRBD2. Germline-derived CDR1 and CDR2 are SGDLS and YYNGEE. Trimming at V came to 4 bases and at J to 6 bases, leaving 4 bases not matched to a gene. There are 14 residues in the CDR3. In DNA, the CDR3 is TGTGCCAGCAGCTCTAGCGGGAGTGGCAATGAGCAGTTCTTC. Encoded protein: CASSSSGSGNEQFF.

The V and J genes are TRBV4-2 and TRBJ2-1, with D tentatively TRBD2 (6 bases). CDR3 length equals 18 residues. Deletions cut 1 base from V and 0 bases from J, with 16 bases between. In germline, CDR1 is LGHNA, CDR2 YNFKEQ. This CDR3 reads CASSQVGSGGSSYNEQFF. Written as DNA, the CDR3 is TGTGCCAGCAGCCAAGTGGGGAGTGGGGGGAGCTCCTACAATGAGCAGTTCTTC.

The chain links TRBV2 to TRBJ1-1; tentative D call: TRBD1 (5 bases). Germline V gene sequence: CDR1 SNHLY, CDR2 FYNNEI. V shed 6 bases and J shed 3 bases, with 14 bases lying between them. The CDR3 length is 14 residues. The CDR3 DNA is TGTGCCAGCAGCGCCTACAGGAGAGACACTGAAGCTTTCTTT. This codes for CASSAYRRDTEAFF.

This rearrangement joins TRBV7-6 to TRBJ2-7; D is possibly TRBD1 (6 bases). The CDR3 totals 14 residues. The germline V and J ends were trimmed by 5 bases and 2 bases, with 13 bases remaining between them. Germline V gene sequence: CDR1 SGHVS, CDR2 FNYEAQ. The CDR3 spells CASSPAGTPYEQYF. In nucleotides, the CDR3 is TGTGCCAGCAGCCCCGCCGGGACACCCTACGAGCAGTACTTC.

The CDR3 reads CASSSLSRTVYGYTF. CDR3 coding DNA: TGTGCCAGCAGCTCCCTATCCAGGACAGTCTATGGCTACACCTTC. The chain links TRBV7-9 to TRBJ1-2; D perhaps matches TRBD1 (6 bases). Germline CDR1 and CDR2: SEHNR and FQNEAQ (reference sequence). V was cut by 4 bases and J by 4 bases, with 16 bases left in between. The CDR3 spans 15 residues.

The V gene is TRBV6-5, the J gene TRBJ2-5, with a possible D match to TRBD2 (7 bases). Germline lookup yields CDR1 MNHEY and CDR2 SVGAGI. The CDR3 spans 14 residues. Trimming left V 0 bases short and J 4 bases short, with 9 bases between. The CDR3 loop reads CASSYSGGLETQYF. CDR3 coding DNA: TGTGCCAGCAGTTACTCGGGGGGGCTAGAGACCCAGTACTTC.

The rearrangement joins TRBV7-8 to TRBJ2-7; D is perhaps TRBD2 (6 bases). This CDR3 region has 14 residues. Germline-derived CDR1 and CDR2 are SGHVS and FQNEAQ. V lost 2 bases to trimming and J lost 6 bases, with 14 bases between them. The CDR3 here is CASSLLVGGGEQYF. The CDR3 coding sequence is TGTGCCAGCAGCTTATTGGTGGGGGGTGGCGAGCAGTACTTC.

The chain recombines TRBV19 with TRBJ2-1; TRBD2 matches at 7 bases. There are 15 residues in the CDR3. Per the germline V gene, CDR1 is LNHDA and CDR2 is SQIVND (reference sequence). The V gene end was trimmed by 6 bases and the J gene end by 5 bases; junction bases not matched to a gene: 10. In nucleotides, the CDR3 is TGTGCCAGTAGGGGCGCCGCGGGAGTCCACAATGAGCAGTTCTTC. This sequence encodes CASRGAAGVHNEQFF.

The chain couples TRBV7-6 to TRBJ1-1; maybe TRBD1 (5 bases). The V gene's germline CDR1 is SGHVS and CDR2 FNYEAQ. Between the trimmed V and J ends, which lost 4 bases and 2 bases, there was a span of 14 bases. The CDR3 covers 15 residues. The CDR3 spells CASSSSVQGNTEAFF. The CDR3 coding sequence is TGTGCCAGCAGCTCCTCTGTCCAGGGAAACACTGAAGCTTTCTTT.

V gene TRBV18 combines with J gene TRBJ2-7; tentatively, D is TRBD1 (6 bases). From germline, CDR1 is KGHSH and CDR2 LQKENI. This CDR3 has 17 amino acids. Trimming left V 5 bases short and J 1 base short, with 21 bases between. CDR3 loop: CASSTGYGGGSSYEQYF. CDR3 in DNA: TGTGCCAGCTCAACGGGGTATGGGGGCGGGTCTTCCTACGAGCAGTACTTC.

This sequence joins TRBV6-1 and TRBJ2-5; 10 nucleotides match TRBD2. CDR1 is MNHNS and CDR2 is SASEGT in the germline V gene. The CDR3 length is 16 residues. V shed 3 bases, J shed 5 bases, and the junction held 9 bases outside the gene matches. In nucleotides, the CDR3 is TGTGCCAGCAGTGACAGCGGGAGGGCCTGGGGGGAGACCCAGTACTTC. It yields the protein CASSDSGRAWGETQYF.

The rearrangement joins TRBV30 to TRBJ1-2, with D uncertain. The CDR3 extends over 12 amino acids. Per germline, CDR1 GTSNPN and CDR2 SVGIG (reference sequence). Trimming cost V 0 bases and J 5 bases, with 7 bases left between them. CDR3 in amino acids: CAWSVGGYGYTF. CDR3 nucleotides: TGTGCCTGGAGTGTAGGAGGGTATGGCTACACCTTC.

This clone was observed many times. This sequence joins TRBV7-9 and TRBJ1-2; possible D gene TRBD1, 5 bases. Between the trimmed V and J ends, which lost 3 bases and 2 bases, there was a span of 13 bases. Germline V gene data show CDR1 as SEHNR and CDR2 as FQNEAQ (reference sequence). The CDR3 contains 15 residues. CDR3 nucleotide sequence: TGTGCCAGCAGCTTGGGACTAGGTGGAAACTATGGCTACACCTTC. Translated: CASSLGLGGNYGYTF.

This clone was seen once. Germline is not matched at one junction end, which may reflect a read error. CDR3 nucleotide sequence: TGTGCCGTCAGACAGGGCCGGACCAACTATGGCTACACCTTC. It codes for CAVRQGRTNYGYTF. The chain combines TRBV10-3 with TRBJ1-2; 7 bases align to TRBD1. This CDR3 is 14 amino acids long. The V gene's germline CDR1 is ENHRY and CDR2 SYGVKD.